This record covers a single T cell receptor beta chain. Its matching antigen is unknown. The V gene's germline CDR1 is SGHAT and CDR2 FQNNGV. CDR3 length: 13 amino acids. The V end lost 5 bases, the J end lost 10 bases, and 15 bases lay between the germline ends. This sample is part of a study of OX40 agonist ivuxolimab in advanced cancers. Study outcomes and limitations: The antigens recognized by the expanded peripheral T cells, that is their antigen specificity, were not determined.

Measured with immunoSEQ multiplex PCR; TCRdb has only the in-frame clones, and not every one. This sample yields tens of thousands of clones, of which about 88% are seen a single time; around 0.29% belongs to the top ten. This sequence joins TRBV11-2 and TRBJ2-1; tentatively, D is TRBD2 (5 bases). The material was CD4+ or CD8+ T cells sorted from blood, obtained in a trial of the OX40 agonist ivuxolimab. This TCR derives from an adult with an advanced solid tumor such as melanoma, head and neck, liver or kidney cancer. CDR3 coding DNA: TGTGCCAGCAGCCCACCGGACTTAGGAGAGCAGTTCTTC. This encodes CASSPPDLGEQFF.